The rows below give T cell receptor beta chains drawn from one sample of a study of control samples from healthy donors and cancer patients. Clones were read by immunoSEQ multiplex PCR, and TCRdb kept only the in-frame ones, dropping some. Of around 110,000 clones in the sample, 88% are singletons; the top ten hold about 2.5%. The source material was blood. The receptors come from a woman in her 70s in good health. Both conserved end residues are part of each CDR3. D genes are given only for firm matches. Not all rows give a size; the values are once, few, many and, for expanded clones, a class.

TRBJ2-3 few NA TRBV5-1 TGCGCCAGCAGCTTGGGTCTGGGAGGCCGGGGAGATACGCAGTATTTT CASSLGLGGRGDTQYF
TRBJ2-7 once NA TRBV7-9 TGTGCCAGCAGCTTAGCGCATAGAGGGTACGAGCAGTACTTC CASSLAHRGYEQYF
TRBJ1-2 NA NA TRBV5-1 TGCGCCAGCGGGGGCGGAGGGTTTGGCTACACCTTC CASGGGGFGYTF
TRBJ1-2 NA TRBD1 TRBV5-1 TGCGCCAGCAGCTTGATCGGGACAGGGACCTATGGCTACACCTTC CASSLIGTGTYGYTF
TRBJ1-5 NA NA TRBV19 TGTGCCAGTAATCTACAGGTCTATCAGCCCCAGCATTTT CASNLQVYQPQHF
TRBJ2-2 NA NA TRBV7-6 TGTGCCAGCAGCCTCAGCGACAGGCAGAACACCGGGGAGCTGTTTTTT CASSLSDRQNTGELFF
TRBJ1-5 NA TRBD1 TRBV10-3 TGTGCCATCAGTGGGGCAGGGGGTCAGCCCCAGCATTTT CAISGAGGQPQHF
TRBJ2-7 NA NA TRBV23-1 TGCGCCAGCAGCCCAGGGCGGTGGGGCGAGCAGTACTTC CASSPGRWGEQYF
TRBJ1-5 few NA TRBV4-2 TGTGCCAGCAGCCAAGAAGGGCGGAGCAATCAGCCCCAGCATTTT CASSQEGRSNQPQHF
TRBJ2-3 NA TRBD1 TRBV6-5 TGTGCCAGCACCTATCGGGACAGGGACACAGATACGCAGTATTTT CASTYRDRDTDTQYF
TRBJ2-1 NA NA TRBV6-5 TGTGCCTCATCCACCCCGGGGGGCTATGAGCAGTTCTTC CASSTPGGYEQFF
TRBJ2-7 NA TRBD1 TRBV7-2 TGTGCCAGCAGCTTCGGACAGGGGGTCCACGAGCAGTACTTC CASSFGQGVHEQYF
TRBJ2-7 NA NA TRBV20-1 TGCAGTGCTAGTTACAGGGCTGGCTACGAGCAGTACTTC CSASYRAGYEQYF
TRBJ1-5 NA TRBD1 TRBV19 TGTGCCAGTAGTATTTATTCAGGGGGCGCCGTGCAACCCCAGCATTTT CASSIYSGGAVQPQHF
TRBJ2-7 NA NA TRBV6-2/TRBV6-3 TGTGCCAGCAGCCCCCGCGCCGAGCAGTACTTC CASSPRAEQYF
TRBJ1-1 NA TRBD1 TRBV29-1 TGCAGCGACAGGGGGTTCACTGAAGCTTTCTTT CSDRGFTEAFF
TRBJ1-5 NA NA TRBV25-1 TGTGCCAGCAGTGAATGGGCCGGCCAGCCCCAGCATTTT CASSEWAGQPQHF
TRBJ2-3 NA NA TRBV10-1 TGCGCCAGCAGTGAGCGCAGGGGAGGCACAGATACGCAGTATTTT CASSERRGGTDTQYF
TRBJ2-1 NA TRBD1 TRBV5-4 TGTGCCAGCAGCCCCGGACAGGGGGCGCAAGATGAGCAGTTCTTC CASSPGQGAQDEQFF
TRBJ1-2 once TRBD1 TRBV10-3 TGTGCCATCAGTGAAGGGACAGGGCCCTATGGCTACACCTTC CAISEGTGPYGYTF
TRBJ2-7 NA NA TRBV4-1 TGCGCCAGCAGCCCCATGACAGGCTCCTACGAGCAGTACTTC CASSPMTGSYEQYF
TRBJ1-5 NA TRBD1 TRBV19 TGTGCCAGTAGTACTGGGACAGGTTATAGCAATCAGCCCCAGCATTTT CASSTGTGYSNQPQHF
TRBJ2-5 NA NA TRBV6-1 TGTGCCAGCAGTGAAGTGGACAACCAAGAGACCCAGTACTTC CASSEVDNQETQYF
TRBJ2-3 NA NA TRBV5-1 TGCGCCAGCAGCGTGGACAGATACACAGATACGCAGTATTTT CASSVDRYTDTQYF
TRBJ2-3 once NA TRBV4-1 TGCGCCAGCAGCCGACCGGCGGAAGATACGCAGTATTTT CASSRPAEDTQYF
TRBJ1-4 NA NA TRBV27 TGTGCCAGCAGTCCCTGGGGGGCGGGTGAAAAACTGTTTTTT CASSPWGAGEKLFF
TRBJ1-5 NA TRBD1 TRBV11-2 TGTGCCAGCAGCGAGACGAGAGGGGGCGGCAATCAGCCCCAGCATTTT CASSETRGGGNQPQHF